The sequence of this TCR beta chain was determined in a study of T cells in Graves' hyperthyroidism and ophthalmopathy. This CDR3 region has 18 residues. V gave up 3 bases and J gave up 0 bases; unmatched junction bases: 11. Stability of Graves' hyperthyroidism was defined as absent ophthalmopathy progression within 18 months. This clonotype was counted many times. The target antigen is unknown. Whole-study results and caveats: Within blood appeared most thyroid clonotypes that had expanded above 0.001. Stable hyperthyroidism was separated from ophthalmopathy by a model based on 13 V-J features.

RNA transcripts served as the template for amplifying TCR beta CDR3 regions. In the first-round RT-PCR of the TCR CDR3, the HTBI primer set was used. TCRdb reanalysed the multiplex PCR reads using MiXCR and keeps one entry per CDR3 protein. The sample carries around 500,000 distinct CDR3 sequences, about 14% recorded once. This receptor was obtained from a woman in her 40s with Graves' hyperthyroidism. The chain links TRBV12-3 or TRBV12-4 to TRBJ2-3; TRBD2 matches at 8 bases. The sequenced material came from blood. The CDR3 region is CASSFGLAGIPSTDTQYF. The CDR3 coding sequence is TGTGCCAGCAGTTTTGGGCTAGCGGGCATACCTAGCACAGATACGCAGTATTTT.